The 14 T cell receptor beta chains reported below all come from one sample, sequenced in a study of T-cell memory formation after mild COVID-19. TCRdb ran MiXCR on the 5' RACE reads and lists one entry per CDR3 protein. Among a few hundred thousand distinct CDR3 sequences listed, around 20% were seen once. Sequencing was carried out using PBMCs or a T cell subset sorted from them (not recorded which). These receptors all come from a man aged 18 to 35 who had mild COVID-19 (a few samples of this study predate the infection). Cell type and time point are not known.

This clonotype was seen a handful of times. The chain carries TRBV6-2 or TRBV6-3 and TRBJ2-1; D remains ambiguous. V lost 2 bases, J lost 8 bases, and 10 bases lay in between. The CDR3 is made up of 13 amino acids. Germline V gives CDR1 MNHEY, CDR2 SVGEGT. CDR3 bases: TGTGCCAGCAGTTACGTCCCGGTAGATGAGCAGTTCTTC. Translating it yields CASSYVPVDEQFF.

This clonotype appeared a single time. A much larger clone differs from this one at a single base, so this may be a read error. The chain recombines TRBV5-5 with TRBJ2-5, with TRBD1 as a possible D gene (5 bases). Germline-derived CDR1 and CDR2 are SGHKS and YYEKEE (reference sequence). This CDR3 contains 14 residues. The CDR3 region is CASSARQIQDTQYF. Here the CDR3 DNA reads TGTGCCAGCAGCGCCCGACAGATTCAAGATACCCAGTACTTC.

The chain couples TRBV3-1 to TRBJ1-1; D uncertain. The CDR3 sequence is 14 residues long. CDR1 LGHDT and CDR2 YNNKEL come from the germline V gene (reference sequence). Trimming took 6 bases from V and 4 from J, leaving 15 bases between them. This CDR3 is CASSLSDGSTEAFF. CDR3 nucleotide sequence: TGTGCCAGCAGTCTCTCGGACGGAAGCACTGAAGCTTTCTTT.

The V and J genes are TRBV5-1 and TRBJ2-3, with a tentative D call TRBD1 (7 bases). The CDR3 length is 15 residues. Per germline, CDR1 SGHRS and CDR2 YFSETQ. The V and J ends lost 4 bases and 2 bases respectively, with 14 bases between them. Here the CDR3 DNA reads TGCGCCAGCAGCGCTGCGGGACAGTTCACAGATACGCAGTATTTT. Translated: CASSAAGQFTDTQYF.

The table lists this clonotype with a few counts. CDR3 nucleotide sequence: TGTGCCAGCAGCCGCGGGGAGGAAGAGACCCAGTACTTC. Protein sequence: CASSRGEEETQYF. The chain links TRBV7-2 to TRBJ2-5; the D gene is possibly TRBD2 (6 bases). CDR1 and CDR2 from the germline V gene are SGHTA and FQGNSA. Trimming removed 5 bases from V and 3 bases from J, with 10 bases in between. This CDR3 contains 13 residues. The full variable domain, in which reference TRBV7-2 and TRBJ2-5 provide the parts outside the CDR3, is GAGVSQSPSNKVTEKGKDVELRCDPISGHTALYWYRQSLGQGLEFLIYFQGNSAPDKSGLPSDRFSAERTGGSVSTLTIQRTQQEDSAVYLCASSRGEEETQYFGPGTRLLVL.

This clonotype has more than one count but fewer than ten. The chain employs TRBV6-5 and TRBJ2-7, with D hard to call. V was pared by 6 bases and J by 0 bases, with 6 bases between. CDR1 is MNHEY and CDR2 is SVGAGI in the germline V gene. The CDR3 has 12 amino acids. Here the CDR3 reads CASSPRSYEQYF. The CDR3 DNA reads TGTGCCAGCAGCCCCCGCTCCTACGAGCAGTACTTC.

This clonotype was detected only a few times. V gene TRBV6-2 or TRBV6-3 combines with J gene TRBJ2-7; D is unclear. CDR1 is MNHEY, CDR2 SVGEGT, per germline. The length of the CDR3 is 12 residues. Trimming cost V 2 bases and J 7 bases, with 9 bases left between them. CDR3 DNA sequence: TGTGCCAGCAGTTACACCGACGGGGAGCAGTACGTC. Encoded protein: CASSYTDGEQYV.

CDR3 sequence: CASSPSFSGNTIYF. The CDR3 nucleotides are TGTGCCAGCAGCCCCTCCTTCTCTGGAAACACCATATATTTT. This chain connects TRBV12-3 or TRBV12-4 to TRBJ1-3; no reliable D call. Trimming took off 6 bases at V and 0 bases at J, with 9 bases between the two ends. CDR3 size: 14 residues.

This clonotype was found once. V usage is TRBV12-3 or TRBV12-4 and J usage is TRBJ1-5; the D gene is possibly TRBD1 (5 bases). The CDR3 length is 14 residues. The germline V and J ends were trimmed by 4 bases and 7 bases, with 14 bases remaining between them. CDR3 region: CASSSGDGGQPQHF. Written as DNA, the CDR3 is TGTGCCAGCAGTTCGGGGGACGGGGGGCAGCCCCAGCATTTT.

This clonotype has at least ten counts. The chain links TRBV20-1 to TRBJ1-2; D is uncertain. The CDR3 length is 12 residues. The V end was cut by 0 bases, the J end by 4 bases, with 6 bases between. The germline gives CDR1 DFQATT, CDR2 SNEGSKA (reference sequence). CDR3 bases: TGCAGTGCTAGAGAACGGGTCTATGGCTACACCTTC. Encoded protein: CSARERVYGYTF.

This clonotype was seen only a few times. The CDR3 DNA sequence: TGCAGTGCTAGTGGTCCTAGCGGGGTCTCCTACGAGCAGTACGTC. This translates into CSASGPSGVSYEQYV. The V and J genes are TRBV20-1 and TRBJ2-7; 9 positions match TRBD2. Germline V gene data show CDR1 as DFQATT and CDR2 as SNEGSKA (reference sequence). The CDR3 loop spans 15 amino acids. After removal of 3 bases from V and 0 bases from J, the junction contained 6 bases not matched to a gene.

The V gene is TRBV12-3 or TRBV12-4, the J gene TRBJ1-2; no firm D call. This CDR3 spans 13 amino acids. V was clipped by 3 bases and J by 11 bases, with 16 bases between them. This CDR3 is CASSFFSRKGYTF. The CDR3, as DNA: TGTGCCAGCAGTTTCTTTTCACGTAAAGGGTACACCTTC.

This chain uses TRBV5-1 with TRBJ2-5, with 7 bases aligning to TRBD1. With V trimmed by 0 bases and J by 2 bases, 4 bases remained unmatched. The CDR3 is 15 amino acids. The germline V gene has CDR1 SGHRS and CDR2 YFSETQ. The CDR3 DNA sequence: TGCGCCAGCAGCTTGGGGACAGGAGTACAAGAGACCCAGTACTTC. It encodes CASSLGTGVQETQYF.

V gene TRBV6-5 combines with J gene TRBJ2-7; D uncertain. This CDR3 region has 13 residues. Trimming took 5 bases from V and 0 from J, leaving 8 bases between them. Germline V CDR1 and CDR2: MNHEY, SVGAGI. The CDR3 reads CASSPRYSYEQYF. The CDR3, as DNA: TGTGCCAGCAGTCCTAGGTACTCCTACGAGCAGTACTTC.